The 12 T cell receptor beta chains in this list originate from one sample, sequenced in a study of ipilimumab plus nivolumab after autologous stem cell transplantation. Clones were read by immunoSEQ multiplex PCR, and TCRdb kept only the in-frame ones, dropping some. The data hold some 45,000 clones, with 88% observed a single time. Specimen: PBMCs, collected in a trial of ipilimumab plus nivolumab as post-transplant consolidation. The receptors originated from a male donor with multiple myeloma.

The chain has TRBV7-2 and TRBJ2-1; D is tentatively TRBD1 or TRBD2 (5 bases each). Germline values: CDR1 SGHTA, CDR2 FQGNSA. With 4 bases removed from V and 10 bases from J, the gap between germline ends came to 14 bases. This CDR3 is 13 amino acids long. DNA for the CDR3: TGTGCCAGCAGCTGGGACCGGCGGAAGGAGCAGTTCTTC. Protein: CASSWDRRKEQFF.

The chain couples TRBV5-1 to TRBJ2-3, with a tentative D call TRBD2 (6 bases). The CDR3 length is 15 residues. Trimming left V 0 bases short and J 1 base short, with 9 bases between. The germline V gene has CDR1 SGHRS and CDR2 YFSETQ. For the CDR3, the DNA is TGCGCCAGCAGCTTGGCGGGAGTAGGCACAGATACGCAGTATTTT. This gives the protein CASSLAGVGTDTQYF.

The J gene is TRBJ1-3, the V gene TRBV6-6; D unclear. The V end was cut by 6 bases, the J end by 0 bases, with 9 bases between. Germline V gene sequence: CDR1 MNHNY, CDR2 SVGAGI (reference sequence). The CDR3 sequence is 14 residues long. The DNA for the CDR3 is TGTGCCAGCAGACCCCAACGCTCTGGAAACACCATATATTTT. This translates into CASRPQRSGNTIYF.

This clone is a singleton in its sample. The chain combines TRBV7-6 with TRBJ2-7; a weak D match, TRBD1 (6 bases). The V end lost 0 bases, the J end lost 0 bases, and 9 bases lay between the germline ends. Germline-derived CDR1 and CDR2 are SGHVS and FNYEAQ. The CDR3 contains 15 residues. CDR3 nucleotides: TGTGCCAGCAGCTTAGCAGGGACAATCTCCTACGAGCAGTACTTC. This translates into CASSLAGTISYEQYF.

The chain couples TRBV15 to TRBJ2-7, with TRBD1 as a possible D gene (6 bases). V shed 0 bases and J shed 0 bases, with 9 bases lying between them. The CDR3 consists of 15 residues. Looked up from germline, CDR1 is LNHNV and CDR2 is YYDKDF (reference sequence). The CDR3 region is CATSRETGYSYEQYF. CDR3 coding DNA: TGTGCCACCAGCAGAGAGACAGGTTACTCCTACGAGCAGTACTTC.

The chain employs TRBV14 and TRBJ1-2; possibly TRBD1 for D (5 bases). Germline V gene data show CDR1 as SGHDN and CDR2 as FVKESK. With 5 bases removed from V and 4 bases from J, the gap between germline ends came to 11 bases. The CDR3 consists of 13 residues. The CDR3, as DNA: TGTGCCAGCAGCGAACAGGCCCCCTATGGCTACACCTTC. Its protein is CASSEQAPYGYTF.

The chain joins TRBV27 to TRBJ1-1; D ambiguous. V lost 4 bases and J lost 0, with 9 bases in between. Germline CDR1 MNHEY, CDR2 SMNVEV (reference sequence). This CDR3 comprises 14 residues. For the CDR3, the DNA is TGTGCCAGCAGTTGGCAAGGGCTGAACACTGAAGCTTTCTTT. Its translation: CASSWQGLNTEAFF.

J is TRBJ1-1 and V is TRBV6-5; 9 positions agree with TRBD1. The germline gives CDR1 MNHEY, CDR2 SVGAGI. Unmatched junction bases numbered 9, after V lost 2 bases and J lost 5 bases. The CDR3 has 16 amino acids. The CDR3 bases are TGTGCCAGCAGTTACCCAATCGGGACAGGGAGAACTGAAGCTTTCTTT. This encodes CASSYPIGTGRTEAFF.

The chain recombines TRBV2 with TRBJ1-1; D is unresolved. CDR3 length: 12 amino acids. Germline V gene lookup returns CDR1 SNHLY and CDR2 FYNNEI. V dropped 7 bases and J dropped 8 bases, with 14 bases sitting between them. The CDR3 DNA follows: TGTGCCAGCACTCAGCCCCCGTCCGAAGCTTTCTTT. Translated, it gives CASTQPPSEAFF.

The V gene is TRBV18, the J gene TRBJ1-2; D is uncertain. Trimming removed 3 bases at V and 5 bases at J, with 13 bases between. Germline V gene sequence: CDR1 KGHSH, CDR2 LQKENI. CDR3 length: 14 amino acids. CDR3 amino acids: CASSPDTVLYGYTF. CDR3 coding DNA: TGTGCCAGCTCACCCGACACCGTCCTTTATGGCTACACCTTC. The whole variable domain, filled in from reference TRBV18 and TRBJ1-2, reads NAGVMQNPRHLVRRRGQEARLRCSPMKGHSHVYWYRQLPEEGLKFMVYLQKENIIDESGMPKERFSAEFPKEGPSILRIQQVVRGDSAAYFCASSPDTVLYGYTFGSGTRLTVV.

CDR3 amino acids: CASSRTGPYEQYF. The CDR3 nucleotides are TGCGCCAGCAGCCGGACAGGCCCCTACGAGCAGTACTTC. The V and J genes are TRBV4-1 and TRBJ2-7, with 7 bases lining up with TRBD1. Looked up from germline, CDR1 is MGHRA and CDR2 is YSYEKL. CDR3 length: 13 amino acids. Trimming took 4 bases from V and 2 from J; bases not matched to a gene: 2.

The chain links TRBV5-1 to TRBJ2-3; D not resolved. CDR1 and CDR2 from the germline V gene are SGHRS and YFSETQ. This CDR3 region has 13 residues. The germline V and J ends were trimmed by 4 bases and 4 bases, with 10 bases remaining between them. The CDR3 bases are TGCGCCAGCAGCGGCAGTTTAGCAGATACGCAGTATTTT. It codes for CASSGSLADTQYF.